These T cell receptor beta chains were read from a single sample in a study of T cell repertoires in cytomegalovirus infection. Via MiXCR, TCRdb re-called the reads, giving one row per CDR3 protein. Among approximately 340,000 distinct CDR3 sequences, almost 30% were seen once, and the ten largest hold about 20%. Their antigen targets remain unknown. Source: cultured PBMCs, taken from culture after CMV antigen stimulation. These receptors were obtained from a human donor in good health (CMV status not recorded). Some clones in this sample may be carry-over from other donors' samples. Each CDR3 is given with its conserved first and last residue. Each record gives: V gene, D gene, clone size, J gene, CDR3 protein, CDR3 DNA. The D gene is left open where the match is weak. Size values are once, few and many counts, or a class for expanded clones, and some rows have none.

TRBV27	TRBD2	few	TRBJ2-1	CASSPRLAGSNEQFF	TGTGCCAGCAGTCCTAGACTAGCGGGCTCTAATGAGCAGTTCTTC
TRBV19	TRBD2	few	TRBJ2-1	CASSKLGLAVYNEQFF	TGTGCCAGTAGTAAGCTTGGACTAGCGGTCTACAATGAGCAGTTCTTC
TRBV19	TRBD2	NA	TRBJ2-1	CASRPGLAGSYNEQFF	TGTGCCAGTAGACCGGGACTAGCGGGGTCCTACAATGAGCAGTTCTTC
TRBV18	NA	NA	TRBJ2-3	CASQEGRSTDTQYF	TGTGCCAGCCAGGAGGGTAGGAGCACAGATACGCAGTATTTT
TRBV5-6	NA	NA	TRBJ1-1	CASSFNAGAWSWYRTEAFF	TGTGCCAGCAGCTTCAACGCGGGGGCTTGGTCATGGTATAGGACTGAAGCTTTCTTT
TRBV7-2	NA	many	TRBJ2-1	CASSRGGTTSYNEQFF	TGTGCCAGCAGCAGAGGGGGGACTACCTCCTACAATGAGCAGTTCTTC
TRBV27	NA	NA	TRBJ2-7	CASSFSTGTISYEQYF	TGTGCCAGCAGTTTTTCGACCGGGACAATCTCCTACGAGCAGTACTTC
TRBV4-1	NA	NA	TRBJ1-1	CASSQEAPNTEAYF	TGTGCCAGCAGCCAAGAGGCCCCGAACACTGAAGCGTACTTT
TRBV5-6	NA	NA	TRBJ2-2	CASSLDNTGELFF	TGTGCCAGCAGTCTTGATAACACCGGGGAGCTGTTTTTT
TRBV20-1	NA	NA	TRBJ1-1	CSARSPGPTEAFF	TGCAGTGCCAGATCCCCGGGGCCTACTGAAGCTTTCTTT
TRBV12-3/TRBV12-4	TRBD1	NA	TRBJ1-5	CATASGTDQPQHF	TGTGCCACCGCCTCCGGGACAGATCAGCCCCAGCATTTT
TRBV7-2	NA	many	TRBJ1-4	CASSLRANEKLFF	TGTGCCAGCAGCCTTCGGGCTAATGAAAAACTGTTTTTT
TRBV7-6	TRBD1	NA	TRBJ1-1	CASSPNNRQGSEAFF	TGTGCCAGCAGCCCTAACAATAGACAGGGTTCTGAAGCTTTCTTT
TRBV12-3/TRBV12-4	TRBD2	NA	TRBJ2-1	CASSSLAASHNEQFF	TGTGCCAGCAGTAGTCTAGCGGCCTCCCACAATGAGCAGTTCTTC
TRBV7-6	NA	many	TRBJ1-1	CASSLEQNTEAFF	TGTGCCAGCAGCTTAGAACAGAACACTGAAGCTTTCTTT
TRBV2	NA	many	TRBJ1-5	CASSERTDNQPQHF	TGTGCCAGCAGTGAACGGACGGATAATCAGCCCCAGCATTTT
TRBV18	NA	NA	TRBJ1-1	CASSDAVNTEALF	TGTGCCAGCTCAGATGCGGTGAACACTGAAGCTTTGTTT
TRBV7-9	TRBD1	NA	TRBJ2-7	CASSFGTGIFYEQYF	TGTGCCAGCAGCTTCGGGACAGGGATTTTCTACGAGCAGTACTTC
TRBV6-1	TRBD2	NA	TRBJ2-1	CASGRDYYNEQFF	TGTGCCAGCGGTCGGGACTACTACAATGAGCAGTTCTTC
TRBV5-1	TRBD2	once	TRBJ2-1	CASQTSGVRSNEQFF	TGCGCCAGCCAGACTAGCGGGGTTCGAAGCAATGAGCAGTTCTTC
TRBV12-3/TRBV12-4	NA	NA	TRBJ2-1	CASSFGGRRDEQFF	TGTGCCAGCAGTTTCGGTGGACGGCGGGATGAGCAGTTCTTC